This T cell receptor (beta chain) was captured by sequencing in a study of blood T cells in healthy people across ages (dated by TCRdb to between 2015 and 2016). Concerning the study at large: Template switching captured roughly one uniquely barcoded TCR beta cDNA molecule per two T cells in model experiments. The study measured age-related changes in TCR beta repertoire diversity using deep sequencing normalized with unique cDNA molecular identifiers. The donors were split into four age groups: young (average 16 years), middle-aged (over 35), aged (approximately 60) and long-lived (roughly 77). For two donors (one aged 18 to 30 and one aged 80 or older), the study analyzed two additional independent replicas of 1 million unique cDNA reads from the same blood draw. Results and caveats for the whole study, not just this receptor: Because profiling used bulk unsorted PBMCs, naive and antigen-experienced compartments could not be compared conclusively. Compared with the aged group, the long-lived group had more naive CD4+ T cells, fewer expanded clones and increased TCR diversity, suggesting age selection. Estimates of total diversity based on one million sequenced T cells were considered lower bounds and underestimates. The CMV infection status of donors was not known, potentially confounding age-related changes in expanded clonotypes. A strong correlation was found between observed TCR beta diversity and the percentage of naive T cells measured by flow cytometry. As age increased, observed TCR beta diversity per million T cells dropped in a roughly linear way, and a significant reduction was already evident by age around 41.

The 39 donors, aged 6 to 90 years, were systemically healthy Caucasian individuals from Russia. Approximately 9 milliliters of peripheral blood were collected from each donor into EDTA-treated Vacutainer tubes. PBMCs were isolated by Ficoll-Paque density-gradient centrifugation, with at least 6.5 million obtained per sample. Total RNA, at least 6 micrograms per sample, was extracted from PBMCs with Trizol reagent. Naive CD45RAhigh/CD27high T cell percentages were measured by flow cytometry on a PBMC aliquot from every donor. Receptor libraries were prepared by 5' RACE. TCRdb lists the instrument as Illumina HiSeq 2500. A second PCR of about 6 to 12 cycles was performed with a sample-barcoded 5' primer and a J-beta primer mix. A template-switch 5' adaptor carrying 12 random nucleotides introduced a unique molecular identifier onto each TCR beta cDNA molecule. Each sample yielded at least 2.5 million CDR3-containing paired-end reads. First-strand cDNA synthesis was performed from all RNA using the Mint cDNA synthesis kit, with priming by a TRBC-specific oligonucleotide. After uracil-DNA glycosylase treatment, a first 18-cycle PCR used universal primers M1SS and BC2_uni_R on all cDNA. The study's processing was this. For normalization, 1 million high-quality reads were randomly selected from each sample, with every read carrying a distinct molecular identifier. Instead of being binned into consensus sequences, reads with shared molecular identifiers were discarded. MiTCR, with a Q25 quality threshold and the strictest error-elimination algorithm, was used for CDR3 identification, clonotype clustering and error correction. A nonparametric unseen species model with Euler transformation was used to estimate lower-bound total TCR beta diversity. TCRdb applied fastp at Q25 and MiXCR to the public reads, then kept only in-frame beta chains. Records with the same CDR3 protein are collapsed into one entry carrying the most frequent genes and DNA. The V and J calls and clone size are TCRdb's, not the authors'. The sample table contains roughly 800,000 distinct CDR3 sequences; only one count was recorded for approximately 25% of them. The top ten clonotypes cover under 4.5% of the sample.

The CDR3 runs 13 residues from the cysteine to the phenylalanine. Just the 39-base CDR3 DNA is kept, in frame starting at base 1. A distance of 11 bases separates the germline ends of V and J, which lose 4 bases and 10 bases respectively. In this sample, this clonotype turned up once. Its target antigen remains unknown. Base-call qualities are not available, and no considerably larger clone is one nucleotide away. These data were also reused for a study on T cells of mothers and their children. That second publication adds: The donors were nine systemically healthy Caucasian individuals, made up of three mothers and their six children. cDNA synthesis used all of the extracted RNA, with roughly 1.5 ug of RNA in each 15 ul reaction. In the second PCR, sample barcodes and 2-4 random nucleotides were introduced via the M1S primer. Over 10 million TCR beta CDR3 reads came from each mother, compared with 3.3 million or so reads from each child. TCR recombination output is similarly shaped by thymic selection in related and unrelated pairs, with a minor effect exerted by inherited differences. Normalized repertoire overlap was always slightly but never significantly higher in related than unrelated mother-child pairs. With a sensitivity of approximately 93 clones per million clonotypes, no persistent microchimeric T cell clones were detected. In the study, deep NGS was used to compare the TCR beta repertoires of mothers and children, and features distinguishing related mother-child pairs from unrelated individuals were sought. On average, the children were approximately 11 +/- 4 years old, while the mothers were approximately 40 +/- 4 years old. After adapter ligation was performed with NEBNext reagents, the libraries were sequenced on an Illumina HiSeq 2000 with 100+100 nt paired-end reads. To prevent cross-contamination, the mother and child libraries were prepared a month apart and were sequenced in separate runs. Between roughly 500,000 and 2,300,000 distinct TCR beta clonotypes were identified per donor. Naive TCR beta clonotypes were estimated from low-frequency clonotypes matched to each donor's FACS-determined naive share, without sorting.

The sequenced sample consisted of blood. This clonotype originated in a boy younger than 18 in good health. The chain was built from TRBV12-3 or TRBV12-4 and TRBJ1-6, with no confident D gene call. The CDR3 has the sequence CASSSRLPSPLHF. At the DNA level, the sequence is TGTGCCAGCAGTTCACGGCTCCCCTCACCCCTCCACTTT.